Shown below are 7 T cell receptor beta chains from a single sample sequenced in a study of CD8 T cells in Susac syndrome. Random hexamers were used to reverse transcribe roughly 0.5 to 1 ug of RNA. TCRdb re-called the immunoSEQ multiplex PCR reads with MiXCR, one entry per CDR3 protein. The sample consists of about 240,000 distinct CDR3 sequences, almost 97% of them appearing once. The material sequenced was CD4+ T cells from PBMCs. These receptors came from a human donor with Susac syndrome.

The V gene is TRBV12-3 or TRBV12-4, the J gene TRBJ2-2; 7 bases align to TRBD1. The J segment lost 6 bases and the V segment lost 6 bases, leaving 7 bases of the junction unmatched. CDR3 length: 14 residues. In DNA form, the CDR3 reads TGTGCCAGCAGAGTTGACAGGGTCGCCGGGGAGCTGTTTTTT. Translation gives CASRVDRVAGELFF.

The J gene is TRBJ1-2, the V gene TRBV18; 7 nucleotides line up with TRBD1. The V and J ends lost 3 bases and 2 bases, in that order; junction bases with no gene match: 9. CDR1 is KGHSH and CDR2 is LQKENI in the germline V gene. The CDR3 is made up of 16 amino acids. The CDR3, as DNA: TGTGCCAGCTCACCTATGACAGGGACAACCAACTATGGCTACACCTTC. Amino acids: CASSPMTGTTNYGYTF.

The sample holds one count of this clonotype. V gene TRBV28 combines with J gene TRBJ1-5; unclear D gene. The CDR3 covers 14 residues. The V end lost 7 bases, the J end lost 4 bases, and 14 bases lay between the germline ends. Germline CDR1 is MDHEN and CDR2 is SYDVKM. DNA of the CDR3: TGTGCCAGCAAGAAATCGGGGTCGAATCAGCCCCAGCATTTT. Amino acids: CASKKSGSNQPQHF.

V gene TRBV7-2 combines with J gene TRBJ2-1, with 12 bases aligning to TRBD2. Germline V CDR1 and CDR2: SGHTA, FQGNSA. After removal of 5 bases from V and 8 bases from J, the junction contained 7 bases not matched to a gene. The CDR3 totals 15 residues. The CDR3 DNA follows: TGTGCCAGCAGCGTACTAGCGGGAGGCCGCGATGAGCAGTTCTTC. Translating gives CASSVLAGGRDEQFF.

The chain is built from TRBV30 and TRBJ2-5; unclear D gene. The V and J ends lost 5 bases and 5 bases respectively, with 9 bases between them. The CDR3 is made up of 11 amino acids. Germline V gene data show CDR1 as GTSNPN and CDR2 as SVGIG (reference sequence). CDR3 DNA: TGTGCCTGGGAGGCTAGGGAGACCCAGTACTTC. This sequence encodes CAWEARETQYF.

The chain couples TRBV4-2 to TRBJ1-2; D unresolved. This CDR3 is built from 12 residues. Trimming left V 3 bases short and J 5 bases short, with 7 bases between. The V gene's germline CDR1 is LGHNA and CDR2 YNFKEQ. The CDR3 reads CASSHSEYGYTF. CDR3 sequence (DNA): TGTGCCAGCAGCCACTCTGAATATGGCTACACCTTC.

This chain connects TRBV4-2 to TRBJ1-4; no definite D call. V was clipped by 8 bases and J by 4 bases, with 11 bases between them. The CDR3 contains 13 residues. The germline V gene has CDR1 LGHNA and CDR2 YNFKEQ. The CDR3 sequence: CASRRANNEKLFF. The CDR3 DNA reads TGTGCCAGCCGCCGGGCCAATAATGAAAAACTGTTTTTT.